This T cell receptor beta chain came from a study of T cell repertoires in cytomegalovirus infection. At the level of the study: Based on public TCR beta signatures, there were indications of CMV infection and of a matching HLA type.

As concerns this clonotype: Its specificity is not known.

TCRdb processed the reads anew with MiXCR; each CDR3 protein has one entry. Of 450,000 to 650,000 distinct CDR3 sequences listed, about 26% are singletons. Overall study findings and caveats: CMV-specific TCR beta clonotypes restricted by HLA-C were the ones dominating the ex vivo response. Cumulative public TCR beta family frequency identified CMV carriers with the relevant HLA.

This clonotype originated in a human donor in good health (CMV status not recorded). Some clones in this sample may be carry-over from other donors' samples. Material for sequencing was PBMCs.

The DNA for the CDR3 is TGTGCCAGCAGTCTATCCAGGGACGTCACTGAAGCTTTCTTT. It encodes CASSLSRDVTEAFF. J is TRBJ1-1 and V is TRBV7-3, with D possibly being TRBD1 (5 bases). V was cut by 6 bases and J by 4 bases, with 15 bases left in between. CDR1 and CDR2 from the germline V gene are SGHTA and FQGTGA. This CDR3 spans 14 amino acids.